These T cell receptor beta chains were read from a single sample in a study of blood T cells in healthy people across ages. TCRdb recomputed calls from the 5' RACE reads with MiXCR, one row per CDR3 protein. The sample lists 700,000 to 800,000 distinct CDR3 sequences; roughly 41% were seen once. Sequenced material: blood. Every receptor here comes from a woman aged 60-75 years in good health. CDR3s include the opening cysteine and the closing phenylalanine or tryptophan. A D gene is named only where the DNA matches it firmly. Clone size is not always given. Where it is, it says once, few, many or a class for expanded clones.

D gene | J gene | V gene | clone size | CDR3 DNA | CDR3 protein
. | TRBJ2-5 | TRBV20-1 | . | TGCAGTGCTAGGTTAGGGGAAGGGACCCAGTACTTC | CSARLGEGTQYF
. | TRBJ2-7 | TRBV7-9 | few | TGTGCCAGCAGCAGAAGTGTACAGCGGAGGTCCATCGAGCAGTACTTC | CASSRSVQRRSIEQYF
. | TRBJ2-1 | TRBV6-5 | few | TGTGCCAGCAGTTCGACCACCGACAAGTACAATGAGCAGTTCTTC | CASSSTTDKYNEQFF
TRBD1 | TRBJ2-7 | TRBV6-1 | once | TGTGCCAGCAATGGACGGACAGGGGTCGACGAGCAGTACTTC | CASNGRTGVDEQYF
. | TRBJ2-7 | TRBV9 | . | TGTGCCAGCAGCACATCGGGGGGCTTTACTAACTACGAGCAGTACTTC | CASSTSGGFTNYEQYF
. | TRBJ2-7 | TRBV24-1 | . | TGTGCCACCAGTGATCCGTGGAAATACGAGCAGTACTTC | CATSDPWKYEQYF
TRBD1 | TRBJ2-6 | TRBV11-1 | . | TGTGCCAGCAGCTTACTTGGGACAGGGGTCTTCGTAGGCTCTGGGGCCAACGTCCTGACTTTC | CASSLLGTGVFVGSGANVLTF
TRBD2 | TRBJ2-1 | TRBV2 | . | TGTGCCAGCACTCGGGAAGCGGGGGGGATAAATGAGCAGTTCTTC | CASTREAGGINEQFF
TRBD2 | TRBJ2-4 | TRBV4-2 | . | TGTGCCAGCAGCCAGGGTACCACCCAGCGGGGGGGGACGGTAGCCAAAAACATTCAGTACTTC | CASSQGTTQRGGTVAKNIQYF
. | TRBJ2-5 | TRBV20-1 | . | TGCAGTGCTCAACAGGGAACGGAGACCCAGTACTTC | CSAQQGTETQYF
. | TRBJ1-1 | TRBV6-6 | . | TGTGCCAGCAGTTACCCGGGCCTGGGCACTGAAGCTTTCTTT | CASSYPGLGTEAFF
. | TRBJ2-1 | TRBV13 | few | TGTGCCAGCAGCTCCACGGGCTTGCGGGGTGAGCAGTTCTTC | CASSSTGLRGEQFF
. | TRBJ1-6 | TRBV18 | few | TGTGCCAGCTCACCACAGGGGTTCGGTAATTCACCCCTCCACTTT | CASSPQGFGNSPLHF
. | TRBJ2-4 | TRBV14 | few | TGTGCCAGCAGCCTTTCAGGGGAGGACATTCAGTACTTC | CASSLSGEDIQYF
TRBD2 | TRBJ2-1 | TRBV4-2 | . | TGTGCCAGCAGCCAAGGTCTAGCGGGGGCGGATGAGCAGTTCTTC | CASSQGLAGADEQFF
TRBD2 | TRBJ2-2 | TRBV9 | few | TGTGCCAGCAGCGCAGCGGGGGTGAACACCGGGGAGCTGTTTTTT | CASSAAGVNTGELFF
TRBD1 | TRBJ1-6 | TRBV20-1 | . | TGCAGTGCTAGACCAGGGGGGAGCTCCTATAATCCACCCCTCCACTTT | CSARPGGSSYNPPLHF
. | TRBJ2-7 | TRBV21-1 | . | TGTGCCAGCAGCAAAGGCCAGGGGAAATCCTACGTGCAGTACTTC | CASSKGQGKSYVQYF
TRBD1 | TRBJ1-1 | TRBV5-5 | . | TGTGCCAGCAGCGACGACAGGGGAGGCTCGGTGAACACTGAAGCTTTCTTT | CASSDDRGGSVNTEAFF
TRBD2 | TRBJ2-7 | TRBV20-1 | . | TGCAGTGCAGAACTAGCGGGAGTTAGCGAGCAGTACTTC | CSAELAGVSEQYF
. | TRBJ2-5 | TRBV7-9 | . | TGTGCCAGCAGCGGGGCTAATCAAGAGACCCAGTACTTC | CASSGANQETQYF
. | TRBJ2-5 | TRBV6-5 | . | TGTGCCAGCAGTTACTCTAGTAAGGGGATGGAGTACTTC | CASSYSSKGMEYF
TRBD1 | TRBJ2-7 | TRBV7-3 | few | TGTGCCAGCAGCCTCTGGACAGGGCCCTCCTACGAGCAGTACTTC | CASSLWTGPSYEQYF
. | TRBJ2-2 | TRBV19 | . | TGTGCCAGTAGTATAATCGATTACACCGGGGAGCTGTTTTTT | CASSIIDYTGELFF
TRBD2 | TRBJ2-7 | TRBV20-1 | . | TGCAGTGCTAGAGAACCGGGACTAGCGGGGTTGGGCGAGCAGTACTTC | CSAREPGLAGLGEQYF
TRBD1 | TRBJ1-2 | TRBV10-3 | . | TGTGCCATCAGCGACTCCAGGGGGCTTGATGGCTACACCTTC | CAISDSRGLDGYTF